This T cell receptor beta chain was sequenced during a study of OX40 agonist ivuxolimab in advanced cancers. At the level of the study: With ivuxolimab, an agonistic anti-OX40 (CD134) antibody, patients were treated. The study gave patients intravenous ivuxolimab at 0.01 to 10 mg/kg every 2 weeks.

This CDR3 is built from 13 residues. Germline V gene sequence: CDR1 SGHTA, CDR2 FQGNSA. Trimming shortened V by 5 bases and J by 5 bases, and 9 bases separated the two germline ends. Repertoires were generated with immunoSEQ multiplex PCR, while TCRdb's copy carries only in-frame clones and drops some. The sample has around 97,000 clones; 85% to 90% are singletons. The sequencing used CD4+ or CD8+ T cells sorted from blood, collected in a trial of the OX40 agonist ivuxolimab. The sequence was collected from an adult with an advanced solid tumor such as melanoma, head and neck, liver or kidney cancer. The chain couples TRBV7-2 to TRBJ1-4, with D hard to call. The CDR3 sequence is CASSPRTNEKLFF. The CDR3 DNA sequence: TGTGCCAGCAGCCCCCGGACCAATGAAAAACTGTTTTTT. The variable domain in full, with the rest retrieved from reference TRBV7-2 and TRBJ1-4, is GAGVSQSPSNKVTEKGKDVELRCDPISGHTALYWYRQSLGQGLEFLIYFQGNSAPDKSGLPSDRFSAERTGGSVSTLTIQRTQQEDSAVYLCASSPRTNEKLFFGSGTQLSVL.